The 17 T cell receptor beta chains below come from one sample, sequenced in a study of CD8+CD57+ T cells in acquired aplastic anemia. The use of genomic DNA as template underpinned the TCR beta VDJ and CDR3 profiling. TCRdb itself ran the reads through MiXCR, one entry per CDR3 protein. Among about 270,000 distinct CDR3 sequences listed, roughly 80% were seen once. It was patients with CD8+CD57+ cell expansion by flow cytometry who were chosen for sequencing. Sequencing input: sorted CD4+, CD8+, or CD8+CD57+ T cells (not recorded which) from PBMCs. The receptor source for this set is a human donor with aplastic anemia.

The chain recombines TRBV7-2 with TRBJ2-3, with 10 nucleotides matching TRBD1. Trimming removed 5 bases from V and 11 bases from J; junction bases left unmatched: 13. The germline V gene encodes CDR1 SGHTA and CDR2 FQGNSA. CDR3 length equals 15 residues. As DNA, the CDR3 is TGTGCCAGCAGCGGGGGACAGGGGTGCACCTATGAGCAGTATTTT. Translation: CASSGGQGCTYEQYF.

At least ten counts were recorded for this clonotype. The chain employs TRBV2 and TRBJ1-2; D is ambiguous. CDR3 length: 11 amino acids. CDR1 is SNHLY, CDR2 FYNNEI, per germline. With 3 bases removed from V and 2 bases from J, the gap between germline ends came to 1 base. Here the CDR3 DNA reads TGTGCCAGCAGTGACAACTATGGCTACACCTTC. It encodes CASSDNYGYTF.

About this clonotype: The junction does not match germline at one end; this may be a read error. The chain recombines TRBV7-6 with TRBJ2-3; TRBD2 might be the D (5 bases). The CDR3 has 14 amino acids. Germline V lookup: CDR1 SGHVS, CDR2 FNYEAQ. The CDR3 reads CASSLARGPKTTQF. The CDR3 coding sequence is TGTGCCAGCAGCTTAGCCCGAGGGCCCAAAACGACCCAGTTT.

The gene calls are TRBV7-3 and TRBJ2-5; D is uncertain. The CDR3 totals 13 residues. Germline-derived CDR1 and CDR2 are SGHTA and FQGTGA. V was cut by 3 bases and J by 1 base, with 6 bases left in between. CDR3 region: CASSLSTQETQYF. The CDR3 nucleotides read TGTGCCAGCAGCTTGTCCACCCAAGAGACCCAGTACTTC.

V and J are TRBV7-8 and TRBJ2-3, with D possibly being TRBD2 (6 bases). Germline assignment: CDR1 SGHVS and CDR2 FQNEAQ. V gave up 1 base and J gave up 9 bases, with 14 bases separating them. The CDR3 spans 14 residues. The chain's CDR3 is CASSLEGGATTQYF. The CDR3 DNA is TGTGCCAGCAGCTTAGAGGGAGGTGCCACAACGCAGTATTTT.

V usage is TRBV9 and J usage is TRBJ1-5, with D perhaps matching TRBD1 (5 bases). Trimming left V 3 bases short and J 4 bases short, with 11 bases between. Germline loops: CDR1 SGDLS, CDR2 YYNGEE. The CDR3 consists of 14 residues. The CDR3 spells CASSGGDRNQPQHF. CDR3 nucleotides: TGTGCCAGCAGCGGGGGGGACCGAAATCAGCCCCAGCATTTT.

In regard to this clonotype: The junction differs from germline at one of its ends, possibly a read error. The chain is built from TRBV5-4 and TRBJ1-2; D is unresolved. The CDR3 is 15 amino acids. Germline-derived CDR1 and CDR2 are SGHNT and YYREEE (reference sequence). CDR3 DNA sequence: TGTGCCAGCGGCTTTACTAGCGGCGCGTTGCTTGGCTACACCTTC. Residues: CASGFTSGALLGYTF.

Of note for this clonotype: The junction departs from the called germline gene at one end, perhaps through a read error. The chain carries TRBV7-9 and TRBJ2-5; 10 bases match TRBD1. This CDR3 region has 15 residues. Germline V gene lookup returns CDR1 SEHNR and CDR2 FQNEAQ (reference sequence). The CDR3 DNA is TGTGCTAGCAGCTTAGGACAGGGGGAACGAGAGACCCAGTACTTC. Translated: CASSLGQGERETQYF.

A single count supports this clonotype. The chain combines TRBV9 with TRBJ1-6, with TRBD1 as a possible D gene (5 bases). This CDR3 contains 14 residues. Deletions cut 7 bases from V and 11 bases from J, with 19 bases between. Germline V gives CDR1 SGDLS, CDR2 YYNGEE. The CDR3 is CASGGTAYIPPLHF. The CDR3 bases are TGTGCCAGCGGAGGGACTGCGTACATTCCACCCCTCCACTTT.

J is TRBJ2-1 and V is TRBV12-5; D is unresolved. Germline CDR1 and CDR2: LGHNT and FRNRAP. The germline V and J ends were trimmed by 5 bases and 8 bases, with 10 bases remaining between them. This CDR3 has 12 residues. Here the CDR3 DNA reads TGTGCTAGTGGTGGTTTGGTCGATGAGCAGTTCTTC. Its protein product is CASGGLVDEQFF.

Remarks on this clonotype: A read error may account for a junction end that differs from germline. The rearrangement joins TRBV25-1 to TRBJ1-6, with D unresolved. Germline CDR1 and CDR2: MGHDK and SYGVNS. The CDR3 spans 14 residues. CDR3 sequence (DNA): TGTGCCAGCAGCGCCGGATCAGATAATTCAGCCCCTTACTTT. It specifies CASSAGSDNSAPYF.

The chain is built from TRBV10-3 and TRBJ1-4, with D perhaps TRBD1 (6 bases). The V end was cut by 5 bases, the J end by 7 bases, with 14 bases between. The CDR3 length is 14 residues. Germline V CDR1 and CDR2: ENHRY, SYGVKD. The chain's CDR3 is CAISPGTLGEKLFF. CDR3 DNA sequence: TGTGCCATCAGTCCCGGGACATTGGGTGAAAAACTGTTTTTT.

The CDR3 sequence is CASSLSSYSSSYEYEQYV. CDR3 sequence (DNA): TGTGCCAGCAGCTTATCGTCCTACTCGAGCTCCTACGAGTACGAGCAGTACGTC. The chain combines TRBV7-2 with TRBJ2-7; D is uncertain. This CDR3 is built from 18 residues. Trimming took off 2 bases at V and 4 bases at J, with 24 bases between the two ends. CDR1 and CDR2 from the germline V gene are SGHTA and FQGNSA.

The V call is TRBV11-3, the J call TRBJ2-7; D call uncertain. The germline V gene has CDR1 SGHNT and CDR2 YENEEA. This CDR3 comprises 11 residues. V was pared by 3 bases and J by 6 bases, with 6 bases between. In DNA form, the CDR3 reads TGTGCCAGCAGCTTCGCCGGCGAGCAGTACTTC. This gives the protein CASSFAGEQYF.

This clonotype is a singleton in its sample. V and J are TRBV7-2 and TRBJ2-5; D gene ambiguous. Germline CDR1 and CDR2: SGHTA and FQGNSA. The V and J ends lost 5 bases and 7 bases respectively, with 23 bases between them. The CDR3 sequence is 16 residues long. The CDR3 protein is CASSQPSSPCRTTQYF. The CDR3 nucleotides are TGTGCCAGCAGCCAACCGAGCAGTCCGTGCCGTACGACCCAGTACTTC.

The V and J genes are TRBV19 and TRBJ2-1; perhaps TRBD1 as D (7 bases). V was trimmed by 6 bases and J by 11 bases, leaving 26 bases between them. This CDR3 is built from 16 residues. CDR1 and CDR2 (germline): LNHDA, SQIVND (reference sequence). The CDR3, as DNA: TGTGCCAGTAGCCAGGGGGGCGGAAACGGCCAGGATCAGCAGTTCTTC. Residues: CASSQGGGNGQDQQFF.

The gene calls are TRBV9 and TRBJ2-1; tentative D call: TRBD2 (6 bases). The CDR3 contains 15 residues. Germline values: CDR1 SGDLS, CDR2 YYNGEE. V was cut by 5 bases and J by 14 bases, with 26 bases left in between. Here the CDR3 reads CASSLTGRDSNKEFF. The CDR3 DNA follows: TGTGCCAGCAGTCTGACTGGCAGGGACTCGAACAAGGAGTTCTTC.